This T cell receptor (beta chain) was documented in a study of cytomegalovirus exposure and HLA in healthy donors. The PCR employed 60 Vbeta primers together with 13 Jbeta primers. Original data processing: The count from a later analysis was 60 million to 85 million unique TCR beta chains, 9 million to 12 million of them shared. The assay was immunoSEQ multiplex PCR, and TCRdb's table has in-frame clones only and misses some. That table gives V, J and clone size, and the DNA gave D and trimming. Among approximately 100,000 clones listed, 74% were seen once. Broader study findings: Accurate prediction of HLA-A and HLA-B alleles (for most subjects) was reportedly achieved from TCR beta sequences. It was about 150 TCR beta chains that were listed as cytomegalovirus-associated. The study carried out a later analysis of TCR beta sequences. It associated some 15,000 of them with specific HLA alleles at a false discovery rate of 0.05.

Trimming took 0 bases from V and 0 from J, leaving 9 bases between them. Per germline, CDR1 SGDLS and CDR2 YYNGEE. This CDR3 is 15 amino acids long. Of note for this clone: Its antigen is unknown.

This sequence originates from a man between 45 and 60 years old in good health and CMV-seropositive. The sequenced material came from PBMCs. The chain combines TRBV9 with TRBJ1-1; D unresolved. For the CDR3, the DNA is TGTGCCAGCAGCGTAGCTGGGCAGATGAACACTGAAGCTTTCTTT. As protein: CASSVAGQMNTEAFF. Full variable domain (outside the CDR3, taken from reference TRBV9 and TRBJ1-1): DSGVTQTPKHLITATGQRVTLRCSPRSGDLSVYWYQQSLDQGLQFLIQYYNGEERAKGNILERFSAQQFPDLHSELNLSSLELGDSALYFCASSVAGQMNTEAFFGQGTRLTVV.